This T cell receptor (beta chain) is from a study of early T cells in non-severe SARS-CoV-2 infection (dated by TCRdb to the early 2020s). For context, the study as a whole: Bulk RNA from unsorted whole blood was used for TCR sequencing, so alpha and beta chains could not be paired.

This clonotype was counted a few times. Its antigen target is currently unknown. Per-nucleotide qualities are absent, and no much larger clonotype sits a single base away. Library construction relied on 5' RACE. Instrument on record: NextSeq 500. In the TCR library protocol, unique molecular identifiers were attached to individual cDNA molecules to correct for PCR bias and sequencing error. Both TCR alpha and beta chains were sequenced, and tight co-correlation was observed between alpha and beta sequence abundances in each sample. As for the original processing: Decombinator V4 was used to annotate TCR sequences for V gene, J gene and CDR3. TCRs were defined as expanded if a significant change between any two time points was detected under a Poisson model with p below 0.0001. TCR abundances were normalised to the total number of TCRs sequenced in each sample and reported as counts per million. MAIT TCRs were defined by TRAV1-2 paired with TRAJ12, TRAJ20 or TRAJ33, and iNKT TCRs by TRAV10 paired with TRAJ18. VDJdb, accessed 1 November 2021, was searched for CMV, EBV and SARS-CoV-2 annotated TCRs, with TCRs annotated for multiple antigens excluded. TCRdb trimmed the raw reads at Q25, called clones with MiXCR and kept productive beta chains. Each record represents a unique CDR3 protein, reported with the most common genes and DNA among its rows. TCRdb, not the authors, supplied the V and J calls. Within this sample are 60,000 to 80,000 distinct CDR3 sequences, with 9.5% to 15% of them counted one time only. Of the sample, about 4% falls within the top ten clones.

Set within a cohort of healthcare workers in London, UK, this nested case-control study involved weekly PCR testing of nasopharyngeal swabs along with blood sampling. Healthcare workers were enrolled in the week of the UK lockdown, from 23 to 31 March 2020, and were followed every week for up to roughly 15 weeks. The CDR3 sequence holds 16 residues, the cysteine and phenylalanine included. Left in the record is the CDR3 DNA by itself, 48 bases read in frame from the first base. Trimming accounts for 5 bases at V and 1 base at J, while the number of junction bases matched to no gene is 10. Sequences SGHVS (CDR1) and FNYEAQ (CDR2) are obtained from the germline V gene. What the study reported, not specific to this receptor: VDJdb matching was skewed toward anti-spike CD8 responses and likely underestimated virus-specific expansions by missing private and CD4 specificities.

Sequenced: whole blood. The receptor chain draws on TRBV7-6 and TRBJ2-5; TRBD2 matches 7 bases in the middle. The receptor was derived from an adult who was a healthcare worker with PCR-confirmed SARS-CoV-2 infection or an uninfected control (not recorded which). The nucleotide sequence reads TGTGCCAGCAGCCCGTTCGGGCGGGAGTTCCAAGAGACCCAGTACTTC. This is translated as CASSPFGREFQETQYF.